Presented here are 22 T cell receptor beta chains from one specimen sequenced in a study of blood T cell repertoires in COVID-19. The protocol was immunoSEQ multiplex PCR, while the TCRdb copy is restricted to in-frame clones and leaves out a portion. In the table there are fewer than 400,000 clones, about 87% of which are singletons. Sequencing was carried out using PBMCs or T cells enriched from blood (not recorded which). All receptors come from a man aged 30-40 years who had recovered from COVID-19.

This clone was counted between two and nine times. The chain combines TRBV5-1 with TRBJ1-3; a possible D gene is TRBD1 (6 bases). The germline V gene has CDR1 SGHRS and CDR2 YFSETQ. The CDR3 length is 16 residues. Trimming took off 0 bases at V and 0 bases at J, with 10 bases between the two ends. This CDR3 reads CASSLGQDSSGNTIYF. CDR3 in DNA: TGCGCCAGCAGCTTGGGACAGGACTCCTCTGGAAACACCATATATTTT.

The chain uses TRBV4-1 and TRBJ2-1, with D uncertain. Germline CDR1 and CDR2: MGHRA and YSYEKL. Between the trimmed V and J ends, which lost 6 bases and 6 bases, there was a span of 12 bases. The CDR3 extends over 13 amino acids. CDR3 sequence reads: CASSLHFGNEQFF. CDR3 DNA: TGCGCCAGCAGTCTCCATTTCGGCAATGAGCAGTTCTTC.

The J gene is TRBJ2-5, the V gene TRBV28, with D possibly being TRBD1 (6 bases). CDR3 size: 13 residues. V shed 5 bases and J shed 9 bases, with 16 bases lying between them. Germline assignment: CDR1 MDHEN and CDR2 SYDVKM. CDR3 sequence reads: CASSLTGQGAQYF. As DNA, the CDR3 is TGTGCCAGCAGTCTGACAGGCCAAGGGGCCCAGTACTTC.

The rearrangement joins TRBV10-3 to TRBJ2-1, with D possibly TRBD2 on 5 matching bases. Looked up from germline, CDR1 is ENHRY and CDR2 is SYGVKD. There are 14 residues in the CDR3. V lost 0 bases to trimming and J lost 5 bases, with 8 bases between them. CDR3 residues: CAISESTIHNEQFF. DNA of the CDR3: TGTGCCATCAGTGAGTCGACTATCCACAATGAGCAGTTCTTC.

The rearrangement joins TRBV6-2 or TRBV6-3 to TRBJ2-2; D may be TRBD1 (6 bases). CDR3 size: 15 residues. The V gene lost 4 bases and the J gene lost 4 bases, with 13 bases spanning the gap. Germline assignment: CDR1 MNHEY and CDR2 SVGEGT. CDR3 in DNA: TGTGCCAGCAGTTTAACAGGGTTACGCACCGGGGAGCTGTTTTTT. This gives the protein CASSLTGLRTGELFF.

The V call is TRBV19, the J call TRBJ2-7; the match to TRBD2 covers 11 bases. From germline, CDR1 is LNHDA and CDR2 SQIVND (reference sequence). This CDR3 is built from 15 residues. Trimming removed 3 bases from V and 3 bases from J; junction bases left unmatched: 4. The CDR3 reads CASSILAGGNYEQYF. CDR3 in DNA: TGTGCCAGTAGTATTCTAGCGGGGGGTAACTACGAGCAGTACTTC.

This clone was counted a few times. CDR3 region: CASSLRTGFNTGELFF. CDR3 DNA sequence: TGTGCCAGCAGCCTACGGACAGGATTTAACACCGGGGAGCTGTTTTTT. The chain uses TRBV7-7 and TRBJ2-2; 7 nucleotides match TRBD1. Germline CDR1 reads SSHAT; CDR2 reads FNYEAQ (reference sequence). The CDR3 extends over 16 amino acids. With 5 bases clipped from V and 2 bases from J, the junction kept 8 bases outside the gene matches.

This rearrangement joins TRBV7-2 to TRBJ2-5; 10 bases are shared with TRBD1. V shed 5 bases, J shed 5 bases, and the junction held 5 bases outside the gene matches. The CDR3 runs to 14 residues. Germline values: CDR1 SGHTA, CDR2 FQGNSA. The CDR3 loop is CASSTTGGWETQYF. CDR3 in DNA: TGTGCCAGCAGCACGACAGGGGGCTGGGAGACCCAGTACTTC.

V usage is TRBV19 and J usage is TRBJ1-1; no clear D. Trimming shortened V by 1 base and J by 5 bases, and 8 bases separated the two germline ends. From germline, CDR1 is LNHDA and CDR2 SQIVND (reference sequence). This CDR3 is 13 amino acids long. The CDR3 DNA follows: TGTGCCAGTAGTATAGTTGTCGGGACTGAAGCTTTCTTT. Its protein is CASSIVVGTEAFF.

The chain recombines TRBV28 with TRBJ1-3, with D unclear. Trimming took off 2 bases at V and 4 bases at J, with 6 bases between the two ends. The CDR3 length is 13 residues. From germline, CDR1 is MDHEN and CDR2 SYDVKM. Written as DNA, the CDR3 is TGTGCCAGCAGTTTACTAAACGGAAACACCATATATTTT. Protein sequence: CASSLLNGNTIYF.

In the case of this clone: The sample contains more than one DNA sequence encoding this CDR3. This sequence joins TRBV27 and TRBJ1-4; no reliable D call. Germline loops: CDR1 MNHEY, CDR2 SMNVEV (reference sequence). V was trimmed by 3 bases and J by 8 bases, leaving 10 bases between them. The CDR3 totals 13 residues. The CDR3 region is CASSFRGREKLFF. The CDR3 DNA follows: TGTGCCAGCAGTTTCCGAGGTCGGGAAAAACTGTTTTTT.

The chain employs TRBV2 and TRBJ2-2, with 9 nucleotides matching TRBD2. This CDR3 spans 18 amino acids. CDR1 is SNHLY and CDR2 is FYNNEI in the germline V gene. The ends lost 3 bases at V and 4 bases at J; junction bases unmatched: 12. The CDR3: CASSDREGTSGRTGELFF. Written as DNA, the CDR3 is TGTGCCAGCAGTGACCGGGAGGGTACTAGCGGGCGCACCGGGGAGCTGTTTTTT. The full variable domain, rest sourced from reference TRBV2 and TRBJ2-2, is EPEVTQTPSHQVTQMGQEVILRCVPISNHLYFYWYRQILGQKVEFLVSFYNNEISEKSEIFDDQFSVERPDGSNFTLKIRSTKLEDSAMYFCASSDREGTSGRTGELFFGEGSRLTVL.

V is TRBV28 and J is TRBJ1-4; no clear D. CDR3 length equals 12 residues. V dropped 8 bases and J dropped 4 bases, with 8 bases sitting between them. Germline V gene lookup returns CDR1 MDHEN and CDR2 SYDVKM. CDR3 sequence: CASLGLNEKLFF. CDR3 bases: TGTGCCAGCCTTGGCCTTAATGAAAAACTGTTTTTT.

This clone came up once. The V call is TRBV28, the J call TRBJ1-2, with D possibly being TRBD1 (5 bases). The CDR3 is 14 residues long. Per the germline V gene, CDR1 is MDHEN and CDR2 is SYDVKM. V was cut by 4 bases and J by 1 base, with 10 bases left in between. Here the CDR3 DNA reads TGTGCCAGCAGTTCCGGGGGGGTTAACTATGGCTACACCTTC. This gives the protein CASSSGGVNYGYTF.

The CDR3 nucleotides read TGCAGTGCTAGTAACAGGGATTTCGCTGAAGCTTTCTTT. Its translation: CSASNRDFAEAFF. V and J are TRBV20-1 and TRBJ1-1, with TRBD1 as a possible D gene (6 bases). The CDR3 spans 13 residues. Germline CDR1 DFQATT, CDR2 SNEGSKA (reference sequence). V was shortened by 3 bases and J by 6 bases, with 14 bases between the two germline ends.

The chain has TRBV18 and TRBJ1-5; D is uncertain. This CDR3 contains 16 residues. Per the germline V gene, CDR1 is KGHSH and CDR2 is LQKENI. Trimming took off 4 bases at V and 3 bases at J, with 16 bases between the two ends. This chain's CDR3 is CASSRSRQLSNQPQHF. The DNA of the CDR3 is TGTGCCAGCTCACGGTCGAGGCAACTTTCCAATCAGCCCCAGCATTTT.

The chain recombines TRBV10-1 with TRBJ2-7; 7 bases fit TRBD1. Germline CDR1 WNHNN, CDR2 SYGVQD (reference sequence). The CDR3 runs to 14 residues. The trim removed 1 base at V and 5 bases at J, leaving 5 bases unmatched. The CDR3 sequence is CASSELTGSNEQYF. DNA for the CDR3: TGCGCCAGCAGTGAGTTGACAGGGTCCAACGAGCAGTACTTC.

V usage is TRBV3-1 (or the pseudogene TRBV3-2) and J usage is TRBJ2-7; the match to TRBD1 covers 8 bases. The trim removed 3 bases at V and 5 bases at J, leaving 3 bases unmatched. The CDR3 spans 13 residues. The germline V gene has CDR1 LGHDT and CDR2 YNNKEL (reference sequence). CDR3 sequence: CASSHRTGNEQYF. The CDR3 bases are TGTGCCAGCAGCCACCGGACAGGGAACGAGCAGTACTTC.

This clone has just one count. The V call is TRBV10-3, the J call TRBJ2-2, with TRBD2 matching over 7 bases. V was pared by 3 bases and J by 2 bases, with 6 bases of the junction left unmatched. The length of the CDR3 is 16 residues. Germline V CDR1 and CDR2: ENHRY, SYGVKD. The CDR3 sequence: CAISDLRGSNTGELFF. The CDR3 DNA reads as TGTGCCATCAGTGACCTGCGGGGGAGCAACACCGGGGAGCTGTTTTTT.

The rearrangement links TRBV10-3 to TRBJ2-3, with D maybe TRBD1 (5 bases). V lost 0 bases to trimming and J lost 5 bases, with 12 bases between them. The CDR3 consists of 15 residues. The germline V gene encodes CDR1 ENHRY and CDR2 SYGVKD. CDR3 nucleotides: TGTGCCATCAGTGAGTCGGGGCAGGGCGGAGATACGCAGTATTTT. Translated: CAISESGQGGDTQYF.

Here the CDR3 DNA reads TGTGCCAGCAGTGAAGCGAGGGCAGGGAGGATCTACACCTTC. Amino acid sequence: CASSEARAGRIYTF. The rearrangement joins TRBV2 to TRBJ1-2; possible D gene TRBD1, 5 bases. The germline V gene encodes CDR1 SNHLY and CDR2 FYNNEI. This CDR3 spans 14 amino acids. Deletions cut 0 bases from V and 10 bases from J, with 15 bases between.

The V gene is TRBV7-2, the J gene TRBJ1-1, with 8 bases identical to TRBD1. The J segment lost 0 bases and the V segment lost 5 bases, leaving 11 bases of the junction unmatched. Germline lookup yields CDR1 SGHTA and CDR2 FQGNSA. This CDR3 comprises 17 residues. The CDR3 nucleotides are TGTGCCAGCAGCCGGGACAGGTACGTTTGGATGAACACTGAAGCTTTCTTT. This sequence encodes CASSRDRYVWMNTEAFF.